This T cell receptor (beta chain) was profiled in a study of PD-L1 blockade in urothelial cancer. The overall study: Blood analyses occurred 3 weeks (second dose) and 6 weeks post treatment start. Study-wide results and limits: In blood at 3 weeks, tumor-associated clones expanded more among patients with durable benefit.

For this clone: Its antigen is undetermined.

The data were produced by immunoSEQ multiplex PCR, yet TCRdb's version contains in-frame clones alone and is incomplete. Altogether roughly 17,000 clones are present, over 75% being singletons, with the ten largest covering roughly an eighth. Germline assignment: CDR1 SQVTM and CDR2 ANQGSEA. The length of the CDR3 is 14 residues. The V and J ends lost 6 bases and 0 bases respectively, with 15 bases between them. The time point here: pretreatment peripheral blood. The receptor's source is a man between 65 and 85 years old with urothelial cancer. Here the sequenced sample was PBMCs, taken around atezolizumab (anti-PD-L1) treatment. The chain links TRBV29-1 to TRBJ2-7, with a weak D call TRBD2 (6 bases). The CDR3 loop is CSVGDFLNSYEQYF. The CDR3 DNA reads as TGCAGCGTCGGGGACTTTCTCAACTCCTACGAGCAGTACTTC.